These 29 T cell receptor beta chains were all obtained from the same sample, sequenced in a study of beta chain features in type 1 diabetes. The study reverse transcribed the entire isolated RNA, so it sequenced expressed TCRB transcripts. Here immunoSEQ multiplex PCR was the method, and the copy in TCRdb shows in-frame clones only, minus some. The repertoire holds 200,000 to 250,000 clones, over 11% seen once, with 0.015% to 0.02% in the top ten. Study-wide findings and caveats: Shortening that was moderate but significant affected the TCRB CDR3s of Type 1 diabetes patients in all four CD4+ subsets.

Antigens of these TCRs are unknown. The sequencing input was naive CD4+ T cells from blood. The receptors here all came from a man in his thirties or forties with type 1 diabetes.

The V call is TRBV28, the J call TRBJ2-3, with TRBD1 matching 7 bases. Germline loops: CDR1 MDHEN, CDR2 SYDVKM. Trimming at V came to 6 bases and at J to 0 bases, leaving 9 bases not matched to a gene. The CDR3 extends over 16 amino acids. The CDR3 reads CASSAPGGASTDTQYF. The CDR3 region has the DNA TGTGCCAGCAGCGCACCAGGGGGTGCTAGCACAGATACGCAGTATTTT.

V and J are TRBV5-1 and TRBJ2-5; 9 nucleotides agree with TRBD1. The DNA end is a closer match to TRBJ2-7, so the J assignment may be wrong. CDR1 and CDR2 (germline): SGHRS, YFSETQ. This CDR3 is 15 amino acids long. The CDR3 DNA sequence: TGCGCCAGCAGCTCCCTGACAGGGGGGTCCTACGAGCAGTACTTC. Its translation is CASSSLTGGSYEQYF.

This chain connects TRBV9 to TRBJ1-4; the D gene is possibly TRBD1 (5 bases). V was clipped by 2 bases and J by 5 bases, with 10 bases between them. The V gene's germline CDR1 is SGDLS and CDR2 YYNGEE. CDR3 length: 14 residues. CDR3 in amino acids: CASSVSDINEKLFF. DNA for the CDR3: TGTGCCAGCAGCGTCTCGGACATAAATGAAAAACTGTTTTTT.

The V gene is TRBV30, the J gene TRBJ1-5; 10 bases line up with TRBD1. This CDR3 comprises 14 residues. V dropped 3 bases and J dropped 10; count of bases not matched to a gene: 9. Germline CDR1 and CDR2: GTSNPN and SVGIG (reference sequence). The CDR3 nucleotides read TGTGCCTGGAGCGCGGGACAGGGGCGAATACCCCAGCATTTT. Protein product: CAWSAGQGRIPQHF. The full variable domain, its missing parts supplied by reference TRBV30 and TRBJ1-5, is SQTIHQWPATLVQPVGSPLSLECTVEGTSNPNLYWYRQAAGRGLQLLFYSVGIGQISSEVPQNLSASRPQDRQFILSSKKLLLSDSGFYLCAWSAGQGRIPQHFGDGTRLSIL.

The table lists this clone with a few counts. V usage is TRBV20-1 and J usage is TRBJ1-1; 8 bases map to TRBD1. Trimming removed 3 bases from V and 7 bases from J; junction bases left unmatched: 1. CDR3 size: 11 residues. Per germline, CDR1 DFQATT and CDR2 SNEGSKA (reference sequence). The CDR3 bases are TGCAGTGCTAGGGACAGGGATGAAGCTTTCTTT. Translation gives CSARDRDEAFF.

This clone was counted between two and nine times. The V call is TRBV6-5, the J call TRBJ2-7; unclear D gene. The CDR3 runs 14 residues. Trimming cost V 4 bases and J 5 bases, with 15 bases left between them. The germline CDR1 and CDR2 sequences are MNHEY and SVGAGI. The CDR3 nucleotides read TGTGCCAGCAGTTCAAGCCCCCTGGGCAACGAGCAGTACTTC. Protein sequence: CASSSSPLGNEQYF.

This chain joins TRBV30 and TRBJ1-1; TRBD1 matches 8 bases. This CDR3 spans 13 amino acids. The germline gives CDR1 GTSNPN, CDR2 SVGIG (reference sequence). J gave up 4 bases and V 0 bases, and 1 base lay outside the gene matches. The CDR3 spells CAWSVTGGTEAFF. The CDR3 nucleotides read TGTGCCTGGAGTGTAACAGGGGGCACTGAAGCTTTCTTT.

This clone has more than one count but fewer than ten. Other DNA sequences in the sample encode the same CDR3. The chain carries TRBV5-1 and TRBJ2-7; 9 bases fit TRBD1. The CDR3 loop spans 14 amino acids. CDR1 and CDR2 (germline): SGHRS, YFSETQ. J gave up 3 bases and V 2 bases, and 3 bases lay outside the gene matches. The DNA for the CDR3 is TGCGCCAGCAGCTTACAGGGGGCATTCTACGAGCAGTACTTC. It codes for CASSLQGAFYEQYF.

This clone was counted only a few times. The V and J genes are TRBV4-1 and TRBJ2-1; 10 bases match TRBD2. The germline V gene encodes CDR1 MGHRA and CDR2 YSYEKL. The CDR3 runs to 15 residues. V was pared by 5 bases and J by 7 bases, with 8 bases of the junction left unmatched. CDR3 amino acids: CASSRLAGVRNEQFF. The CDR3 DNA sequence: TGCGCCAGCAGCAGGCTAGCGGGAGTGAGGAATGAGCAGTTCTTC.

This clone appeared a few times. The V gene is TRBV7-6, the J gene TRBJ2-5; 7 bases are shared with TRBD2. V was pared by 5 bases and J by 5 bases, with 8 bases of the junction left unmatched. Looked up from germline, CDR1 is SGHVS and CDR2 is FNYEAQ. The CDR3 consists of 14 residues. The CDR3 protein is CASSRRGREETQYF. The CDR3 DNA is TGTGCCAGCAGCCGCAGAGGGAGGGAGGAGACCCAGTACTTC.

For this clone: Because the CDR3's place on the DNA is in doubt, the DNA is left out and the CDR3 is given as listed by TCRdb. The chain uses TRBV7-9 and TRBJ1-1; the table gives TRBD1 as D, unverified against the DNA. Looked up from germline, CDR1 is SEHNR and CDR2 is FQNEAQ (reference sequence). The CDR3 has 15 amino acids, counting both end residues. The CDR3 is CASSLFGGGTGPTFF.

For the CDR3, the DNA is TGTGCCAGTCAGGGGAGTGGTGAAAAACTGTTTTTT. Translated: CASQGSGEKLFF. This chain links TRBV9 with TRBJ1-4; tentatively, D is TRBD1 (6 bases). V was trimmed by 8 bases and J by 7 bases, leaving 12 bases between them. This CDR3 has 12 residues. CDR1 and CDR2 from the germline V gene are SGDLS and YYNGEE.

This chain joins TRBV6-5 and TRBJ2-3; possibly TRBD1 for D (6 bases). The V gene's germline CDR1 is MNHEY and CDR2 SVGAGI. This CDR3 has 12 residues. Trimming pared 6 bases from V and 6 bases from J, leaving 10 bases between. This chain's CDR3 is CASSRRGDTQYF. The CDR3 nucleotides are TGTGCCAGCAGCCGCAGGGGTGATACGCAGTATTTT.

This clone has only a few counts. The identical CDR3 is also encoded by other nucleotide sequences in the sample. J is TRBJ1-1 and V is TRBV6-1, with 7 bases matching TRBD1. From germline, CDR1 is MNHNS and CDR2 SASEGT. V dropped 5 bases and J dropped 2; count of bases not matched to a gene: 2. CDR3 size: 13 residues. In DNA, the CDR3 is TGTGCCAGCAGTCGACAGGGAAACACTGAAGCTTTCTTT. As protein: CASSRQGNTEAFF.

This clone was counted between two and nine times. The V call is TRBV5-1, the J call TRBJ1-1; D not certain. Germline V gene lookup returns CDR1 SGHRS and CDR2 YFSETQ. The CDR3 consists of 14 residues. Trimming cost V 4 bases and J 7 bases, with 17 bases left between them. CDR3 in amino acids: CASSVTPGEGEAFF. Written as DNA, the CDR3 is TGCGCCAGCAGCGTCACCCCCGGGGAGGGTGAAGCTTTCTTT.

This clone appeared a few times. The J gene is TRBJ1-4, the V gene TRBV5-4; unclear D gene. Germline V gene data show CDR1 as SGHNT and CDR2 as YYREEE (reference sequence). V gave up 2 bases and J gave up 6 bases, with 11 bases separating them. This CDR3 has 14 amino acids. CDR3 loop: CASSFSTRDEKLFF. The DNA for the CDR3 is TGTGCCAGCAGCTTCTCAACTCGGGATGAAAAACTGTTTTTT.

CDR3 sequence: CSVEDFPGLENTGELFF. CDR3 sequence (DNA): TGCAGCGTTGAAGATTTCCCGGGACTAGAGAACACCGGGGAGCTGTTTTTT. The rearrangement joins TRBV29-1 to TRBJ2-2, with 8 bases matching TRBD2. The germline gives CDR1 SQVTM, CDR2 ANQGSEA. J gave up 1 base and V 0 bases, and 7 bases lay outside the gene matches. This CDR3 region has 17 residues.

This clone was picked up a small number of times. The chain combines TRBV7-9 with TRBJ2-7; D remains ambiguous. Germline V lookup: CDR1 SEHNR, CDR2 FQNEAQ (reference sequence). The CDR3 consists of 13 residues. The ends were cut back, 3 bases at V and 3 bases at J, with 9 bases in the middle. CDR3 amino acids: CASSFPLNYEQYF. The DNA of the CDR3 is TGTGCCAGCAGCTTCCCCCTAAACTACGAGCAGTACTTC.

Only a few counts were recorded for this clone. J is TRBJ1-3 and V is TRBV4-1; 8 bases agree with TRBD1. The CDR3 spans 15 residues. Trimming at V came to 4 bases and at J to 5 bases, leaving 7 bases not matched to a gene. CDR1 and CDR2 from the germline V gene are MGHRA and YSYEKL. CDR3 sequence reads: CASSPPWTGRNTIYF. In DNA form, the CDR3 reads TGCGCCAGCAGCCCACCTTGGACAGGGCGAAACACCATATATTTT.

A few counts support this clone. The chain combines TRBV14 with TRBJ2-5; maybe TRBD1 (6 bases). The V gene lost 2 bases and the J gene lost 4 bases, with 14 bases spanning the gap. Germline loops: CDR1 SGHDN, CDR2 FVKESK. The CDR3 has 15 residues. CDR3 sequence reads: CASSQQGPRGETQYF. CDR3 bases: TGTGCCAGCAGCCAACAGGGGCCGAGGGGAGAGACCCAGTACTTC.

V is TRBV14 and J is TRBJ2-5; 11 nucleotides agree with TRBD2. Germline CDR1 is SGHDN and CDR2 is FVKESK. J was trimmed by 5 bases and V by 4 bases; bases with no gene match: 6. The CDR3 is 15 amino acids. In DNA, the CDR3 is TGTGCCAGCAGCCCAATAGCGGGAGGGCCTGAGACCCAGTACTTC. Protein: CASSPIAGGPETQYF.

This clone was recorded a few times. A read error may account for a junction end that differs from germline. V is TRBV5-6 and J is TRBJ2-7, with 7 bases fitting TRBD1. This CDR3 is built from 14 residues. Germline assignment: CDR1 SGHDT and CDR2 YYEEEE. The CDR3 sequence: CASSSGQRAYDQYF. The CDR3 nucleotides are TGTGCCAGCAGCTCGGGACAGCGAGCCTACGATCAGTACTTC.

This rearrangement joins TRBV7-2 to TRBJ2-1, with TRBD2 identical over 10 bases. The V gene end was trimmed by 1 base and the J gene end by 9 bases; junction bases not matched to a gene: 3. Germline loops: CDR1 SGHTA, CDR2 FQGNSA. CDR3 length: 14 amino acids. CDR3 sequence: CASSLGTSGREQFF. The CDR3 DNA is TGTGCCAGCAGCTTAGGGACTAGCGGTCGTGAGCAGTTCTTC. Looking up the rest from reference TRBV7-2 and TRBJ2-1 gives the full variable domain: GAGVSQSPSNKVTEKGKDVELRCDPISGHTALYWYRQSLGQGLEFLIYFQGNSAPDKSGLPSDRFSAERTGGSVSTLTIQRTQQEDSAVYLCASSLGTSGREQFFGPGTRLTVL.

V usage is TRBV7-2 and J usage is TRBJ2-7; 13 nucleotides line up with TRBD2. This CDR3 comprises 15 residues. Losses at the gene ends were 5 bases for V and 3 bases for J; bases not matched to a gene: 4. Germline CDR1 SGHTA, CDR2 FQGNSA. Here the CDR3 DNA reads TGTGCCAGCAGCAAGGGACTAGCGGGAATCTACGAGCAGTACTTC. Its translation is CASSKGLAGIYEQYF. The whole variable domain, remainder taken from reference TRBV7-2 and TRBJ2-7, is GAGVSQSPSNKVTEKGKDVELRCDPISGHTALYWYRQSLGQGLEFLIYFQGNSAPDKSGLPSDRFSAERTGGSVSTLTIQRTQQEDSAVYLCASSKGLAGIYEQYFGPGTRLTVT.

This chain uses TRBV5-1 with TRBJ2-7; the match to TRBD2 covers 13 bases. This CDR3 region has 15 residues. Germline CDR1 reads SGHRS; CDR2 reads YFSETQ. V dropped 0 bases and J dropped 10; count of bases not matched to a gene: 7. CDR3: CASSLAELAGGPQYF. DNA of the CDR3: TGCGCCAGCAGCTTGGCCGAACTAGCGGGAGGGCCCCAGTACTTC.

This clone has more than one count but fewer than ten. The chain uses TRBV7-9 and TRBJ2-1; D is uncertain. Trimming left V 8 bases short and J 6 bases short, with 17 bases between. Germline values: CDR1 SEHNR, CDR2 FQNEAQ (reference sequence). The length of the CDR3 is 14 residues. The CDR3 coding sequence is TGTGCCAGCGGCGGTAGTCCCTCGCTCAATGAGCAGTTCTTC. Amino acids: CASGGSPSLNEQFF.

This clone was observed a few times. The V and J genes are TRBV4-1 and TRBJ2-7, with 11 positions matching TRBD1. In germline, CDR1 is MGHRA, CDR2 YSYEKL. After removal of 3 bases from V and 2 bases from J, the junction contained 9 bases not matched to a gene. This CDR3 is built from 17 residues. The CDR3 nucleotides are TGCGCCAGCAGCCAGGCTACTCGGACAGGGGGCACCTACGAGCAGTACTTC. Translated, it gives CASSQATRTGGTYEQYF.

In regard to this clone: One end of the junction does not line up with germline, which may come from a read error. V gene TRBV7-2 combines with J gene TRBJ2-7; D call uncertain. Germline lookup yields CDR1 SGHTA and CDR2 FQGNSA. This CDR3 comprises 13 residues. CDR3 sequence: CASSSGLSCEQYF. CDR3 sequence (DNA): TGTGCCAGCAGCTCAGGTCTTTCCTGCGAGCAGTACTTC.

This clone turned up a few times. The chain has TRBV2 and TRBJ2-6; 7 bases align to TRBD1. Germline V lookup: CDR1 SNHLY, CDR2 FYNNEI. This CDR3 is 17 amino acids long. V lost 6 bases and J lost 1; bases outside the gene matches: 9. The CDR3, as DNA: TGTGCCAGCAGCGCACAGGGGCTGGAGTCTGGGGCCAACGTCCTGACTTTC. It is translated as CASSAQGLESGANVLTF.